Listed here is a single T cell receptor beta chain. Its antigen is undetermined. The table came from immunoSEQ multiplex PCR; TCRdb's copy has only in-frame clones and leaves some out. This sample has roughly 140,000 clones, with more than 85% found just once. The CDR3 totals 15 residues. V lost 3 bases and J lost 8; bases outside the gene matches: 10. Germline CDR1 LNHDA, CDR2 SQIVND (reference sequence). The data derive from a study of T cell responses to AZD1222 COVID-19 vaccine. General study results and limits: Seropositive at baseline were only a handful of AZD1222 recipients. Possibly, clonal diversity was underestimated; donors were largely white British and included more females. The study reported that nearly half of spike-specific TCRs target unmutated variant regions.

This chain uses TRBV19 with TRBJ2-1; 7 nucleotides match TRBD2. The sample consisted of peripheral blood, taken on day 0 of AZD1222 vaccination. The receptor's source is an adult in good health. The CDR3 is CASSIQAGMDHEQFF. The CDR3 DNA follows: TGTGCCAGTAGTATTCAAGCGGGAATGGACCATGAGCAGTTCTTC.